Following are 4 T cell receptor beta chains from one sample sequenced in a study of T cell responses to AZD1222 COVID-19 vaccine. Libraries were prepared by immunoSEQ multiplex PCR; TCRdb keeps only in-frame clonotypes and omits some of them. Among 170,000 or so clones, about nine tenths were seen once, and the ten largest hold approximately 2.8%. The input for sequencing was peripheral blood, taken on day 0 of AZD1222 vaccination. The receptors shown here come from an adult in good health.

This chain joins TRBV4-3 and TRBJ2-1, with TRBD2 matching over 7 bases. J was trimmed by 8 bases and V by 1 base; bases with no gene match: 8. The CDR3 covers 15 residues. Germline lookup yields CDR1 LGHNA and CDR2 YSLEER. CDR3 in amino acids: CASSQVGTIVYEQFF. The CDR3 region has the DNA TGCGCCAGCAGCCAAGTTGGGACTATCGTCTATGAGCAGTTCTTC.

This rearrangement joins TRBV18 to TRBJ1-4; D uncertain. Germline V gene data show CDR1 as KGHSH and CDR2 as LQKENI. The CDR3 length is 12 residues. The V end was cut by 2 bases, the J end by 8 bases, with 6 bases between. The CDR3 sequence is CASSPGEEKLFF. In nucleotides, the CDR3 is TGTGCCAGCTCACCAGGGGAAGAAAAACTGTTTTTT.

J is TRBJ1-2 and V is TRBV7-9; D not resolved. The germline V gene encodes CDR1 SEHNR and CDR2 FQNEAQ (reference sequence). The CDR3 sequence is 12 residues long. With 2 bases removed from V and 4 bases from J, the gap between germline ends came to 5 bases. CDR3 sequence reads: CASSLTAYGYTF. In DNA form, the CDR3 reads TGTGCCAGCAGCTTAACGGCCTATGGCTACACCTTC.

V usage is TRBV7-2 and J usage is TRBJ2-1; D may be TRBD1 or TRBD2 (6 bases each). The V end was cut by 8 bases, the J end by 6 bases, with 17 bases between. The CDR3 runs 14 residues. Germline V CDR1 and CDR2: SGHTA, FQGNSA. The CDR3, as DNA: TGTGCCAGCCAAGGTGGGGGGCCCGTCAATGAGCAGTTCTTC. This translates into CASQGGGPVNEQFF. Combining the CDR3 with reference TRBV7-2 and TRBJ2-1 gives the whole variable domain GAGVSQSPSNKVTEKGKDVELRCDPISGHTALYWYRQSLGQGLEFLIYFQGNSAPDKSGLPSDRFSAERTGGSVSTLTIQRTQQEDSAVYLCASQGGGPVNEQFFGPGTRLTVL.